The following is a TCR beta chain sequence with its context. The record originates from a study of cytomegalovirus exposure and HLA in healthy donors. Germline V gene data show CDR1 as MDHEN and CDR2 as SYDVKM. This CDR3 has 15 amino acids. V was clipped by 6 bases and J by 7 bases, with 19 bases between them. The PCR made use of 60 Vbeta and 13 Jbeta primers. Method: immunoSEQ multiplex PCR; TCRdb's copy keeps in-frame clones and lacks some. The sample carries around 150,000 clones, about 68% recorded once. This TCR came from a human donor in good health. The chain is built from TRBV28 and TRBJ2-1; a weak D match, TRBD1 (6 bases). Sequenced input: PBMCs. The CDR3 coding sequence is TGTGCCAGCAGCCTGGTGGGGGCAAAGGGTAATGAGCAGTTCTTC. This encodes CASSLVGAKGNEQFF.